This is a list of T cell receptor beta chains from one sample in a study of CD8+CD57+ T cells in acquired aplastic anemia. TCRdb used MiXCR to reprocess the reads, holding one entry per CDR3 protein. The sample consists of a few hundred thousand distinct CDR3 sequences, approximately 35% of them appearing once. The sample consisted of sorted CD4+, CD8+, or CD8+CD57+ T cells (not recorded which) from PBMCs. The receptor set was obtained from a human donor in good health, serving as a control. Both conserved end residues are part of each CDR3. D genes are given only for firm matches. Clone size is shown for a subset of rows, as once, few, many or a class of expanded clone.

V gene	D gene	clone size	J gene	CDR3 protein	CDR3 DNA
TRBV2	.	many	TRBJ1-2	CASSESVFRGTYGYTF	TGTGCCAGCAGTGAGTCCGTCTTCCGGGGCACCTATGGCTACACCTTC
TRBV9	.	few	TRBJ1-3	CASSPYGSGNTIYF	TGTGCCAGCAGCCCCTACGGCTCTGGAAACACCATATATTTT
TRBV20-1	TRBD1	once	TRBJ2-1	CSARDPAGQGFYNEQFF	TGCAGTGCTAGAGATCCCGCGGGACAGGGGTTCTACAATGAGCAGTTCTTC
TRBV5-1	.	.	TRBJ2-1	CASSSLRGGSYNEQFF	TGCGCCAGCAGCTCCCTGAGGGGGGGATCCTACAATGAGCAGTTCTTC
TRBV2	.	few	TRBJ1-1	CASSFSRDAFF	TGTGCCAGCAGTTTTAGTAGGGACGCTTTCTTT
TRBV19	.	many	TRBJ1-4	CASSRRGANEKLFF	TGTGCCAGTAGTAGAAGGGGGGCTAATGAAAAACTGTTTTTT
TRBV29-1	.	.	TRBJ2-1	CSVSAGWGMRNEQFF	TGCAGCGTTTCTGCGGGGTGGGGTATGAGGAATGAGCAGTTCTTC
TRBV10-1	.	many	TRBJ2-1	CATSENSYNEQFF	TGCGCCACGAGCGAAAACAGCTACAATGAGCAGTTCTTC
TRBV5-4	TRBD2	.	TRBJ2-3	CASSSGTSGGAMNTQYF	TGTGCCAGCAGCTCCGGGACTAGCGGGGGGGCAATGAATACGCAGTATTTT
TRBV19	TRBD1	many	TRBJ2-3	CASTITGTGGTDTQYF	TGTGCCAGTACTATTACCGGGACAGGGGGCACAGATACGCAGTATTTT
TRBV5-1	TRBD1	many	TRBJ2-7	CASSNRDRGTYEQYF	TGCGCCAGCAGCAACCGGGACAGGGGGACCTACGAGCAGTACTTC
TRBV6-5	TRBD1	.	TRBJ1-6	CASSYSRGGNSPLHF	TGTGCCAGCAGTTACTCCAGGGGGGGCAATTCACCCCTCCACTTT
TRBV19	.	once	TRBJ1-5	CASSMCSNQPQHF	TGTGCCAGTAGTATGTGTAGCAATCAGCCCCAGCATTTT
TRBV2	TRBD1	many	TRBJ1-5	CASEDRSSNQPQHF	TGTGCCAGCGAGGACAGGTCTAGCAATCAGCCCCAGCATTTT
TRBV7-6	.	many	TRBJ1-2	CASSLARGYGYTF	TGTGCCAGCAGCTTAGCGAGAGGTTATGGCTACACCTTC
TRBV12-3/TRBV12-4	.	.	TRBJ2-1	CASSLVRRANEQFF	TGTGCCAGCAGTTTAGTACGCAGGGCCAATGAGCAGTTCTTC
TRBV6-1	.	.	TRBJ1-2	CASSPHFSSNYGYTF	TGTGCCAGCAGTCCGCACTTCTCGTCTAACTATGGCTACACCTTC
TRBV4-2	.	many	TRBJ1-1	CASSQFPEAFF	TGTGCCAGCAGCCAATTCCCTGAAGCTTTCTTT
TRBV6-1	TRBD2	many	TRBJ2-7	CASSQFGLAGSYEQYF	TGTGCCAGCAGCCAATTCGGACTAGCGGGATCCTACGAGCAGTACTTC
TRBV3-1	.	many	TRBJ1-6	CASSQDRNSPLHF	TGTGCCAGCAGCCAAGATAGAAATTCACCCCTCCACTTT
TRBV2	.	few	TRBJ2-3	CASTDPAVGQYF	TGTGCCAGCACCGACCCGGCGGTCGGGCAGTATTTT
TRBV20-1	.	.	TRBJ2-3	CSAPKLVGGGTDTQYF	TGCAGTGCCCCTAAATTGGTGGGGGGCGGGACAGATACGCAGTATTTT
TRBV15	TRBD1	.	TRBJ2-6	CATSRSHIGRGPANVLTF	TGTGCCACCAGCAGATCCCATATTGGCAGGGGGCCGGCCAACGTCCTGACTTTC
TRBV2	.	many	TRBJ1-2	CASRSFSNYGYTF	TGTGCCAGCAGGAGTTTCTCCAACTATGGCTACACCTTC
TRBV11-2	TRBD2	many	TRBJ2-3	CASSRRGTSGTDTQYF	TGTGCCAGCAGCCGCCGTGGTACTAGCGGCACAGATACGCAGTATTTT
TRBV6-5	.	many	TRBJ1-6	CASSRRQDAGSPLHF	TGTGCCAGCAGTCGGCGACAGGACGCGGGTTCACCCCTCCACTTT
TRBV7-8	.	.	TRBJ1-5	CASRAGGDQPQHF	TGTGCCAGCAGGGCGGGTGGAGATCAGCCCCAGCATTTT
TRBV5-1	.	.	TRBJ2-2	CASSLAEIDTGELFF	TGCGCCAGCAGCTTGGCCGAGATCGACACCGGGGAGCTGTTTTTT
TRBV3-1	.	few	TRBJ1-6	CASSQRDSNNSPLHF	TGTGCCAGCAGCCAAAGGGATTCGAACAATTCACCCCTCCACTTT
TRBV20-1	.	many	TRBJ1-5	CSAKQGGGQPQHF	TGCAGTGCTAAACAGGGCGGGGGTCAGCCCCAGCATTTT
TRBV30	.	many	TRBJ1-6	CAWRQQGDSPLHF	TGTGCCTGGAGGCAACAGGGAGATTCACCCCTCCACTTT
TRBV2	.	many	TRBJ1-3	CASSEQSGNTIYF	TGTGCCAGCAGTGAACAATCTGGAAACACCATATATTTT
TRBV19	TRBD1	.	TRBJ1-4	CASSTGGVGEKLFF	TGTGCCAGTAGTACAGGGGGCGTGGGTGAAAAACTGTTTTTT
TRBV4-1	.	few	TRBJ1-2	CASSQEEARLLGRPYYGYTF	TGCGCCAGCAGCCAAGAAGAGGCCCGCTTGTTGGGCAGGCCATACTATGGCTACACCTTC
TRBV6-1	TRBD1	.	TRBJ1-2	CASSLQGRADSLYGYTF	TGTGCCAGCAGTCTACAGGGGCGGGCCGACTCCCTCTATGGCTACACCTTC
TRBV2	.	many	TRBJ2-3	CASSESWGRVSLYF	TGTGCCAGCAGTGAATCGTGGGGCCGCGTTTCGTTGTATTTT
TRBV20-1	.	many	TRBJ1-1	CSARGLGHRNTEAFF	TGCAGTGCTAGAGGTCTGGGACATCGGAACACTGAAGCTTTCTTT
TRBV2	TRBD2	.	TRBJ2-1	CASSDRLAPVDEQFF	TGTGCCAGCAGTGACCGACTAGCGCCTGTTGATGAGCAGTTCTTC
TRBV20-1	.	few	TRBJ1-2	CSAAPILTGTQDYGYTF	TGCAGTGCTGCCCCCATCTTAACAGGGACCCAGGACTATGGCTACACCTTC
TRBV10-3	TRBD1	many	TRBJ1-2	CASLRGDSHYGYTF	TGTGCCTCACTCCGAGGGGACAGCCATTATGGCTACACCTTC
TRBV3-1	.	.	TRBJ1-2	CASSQEGGFYGYTF	TGTGCCAGCAGCCAAGAGGGCGGGTTCTATGGCTACACCTTC
TRBV6-1	.	.	TRBJ1-5	CASSEWGAGNQPQHF	TGTGCCAGCAGTGAATGGGGCGCGGGCAATCAGCCCCAGCATTTT
TRBV12-5	TRBD1	many	TRBJ1-2	CASGNDRGNYGYTF	TGTGCTAGTGGCAATGACAGGGGGAACTATGGCTACACCTTC
TRBV7-9	.	few	TRBJ1-2	CASSHGPPYGYTF	TGTGCCAGCTCCCACGGGCCCCCCTATGGCTACACCTTC
TRBV10-3	TRBD1	.	TRBJ2-3	CAIRTGTGGKTDTQYF	TGTGCCATCAGAACCGGGACAGGGGGCAAGACAGATACGCAGTATTTT
TRBV7-6	TRBD1	many	TRBJ2-2	CASHRGFGELFF	TGTGCCAGCCACAGGGGTTTCGGGGAGCTGTTTTTT
TRBV4-1	.	few	TRBJ2-7	CASSQGRSPIEEQYF	TGCGCCAGCAGCCAGGGACGGTCCCCGATAGAGGAGCAGTACTTC
TRBV19	.	.	TRBJ1-5	CASSRGGGNNQPQHF	TGTGCCAGTAGTCGAGGGGGGGGAAACAATCAGCCCCAGCATTTT